This T cell receptor beta chain was observed in a study of cytomegalovirus exposure and HLA in healthy donors. Turning to the study itself: Later analysis reported that the approximately 120 validation repertoires shared the platform of the 650 to 700 first-cohort repertoires. Study results and limitations: It was reported that the classifier diagnosed cytomegalovirus status with high specificity and sensitivity in both the original and validation cohorts. The dataset shows that most TCR sequences were rare, while some public TCRs occurred in many donors. TCR beta chains numbering under 200 were designated cytomegalovirus-associated.

Regarding this clone: Its target is unknown.

Generated by immunoSEQ multiplex PCR, the TCRdb table keeps only in-frame clones and is missing some. The sample has around 150,000 clones; 88% are singletons. Material: PBMCs. The sequence came from a man between 18 and 35 years old in good health and CMV-seronegative.

CDR3 region: CASSEGYPNSPLHF. CDR3 nucleotides: TGTGCCAGCAGTGAAGGCTATCCTAATTCACCCCTCCACTTT. This chain links TRBV2 with TRBJ1-6; D is undetermined. Germline lookup yields CDR1 SNHLY and CDR2 FYNNEI. V was trimmed by 1 base and J by 6 bases, leaving 7 bases between them. The CDR3 contains 14 residues.